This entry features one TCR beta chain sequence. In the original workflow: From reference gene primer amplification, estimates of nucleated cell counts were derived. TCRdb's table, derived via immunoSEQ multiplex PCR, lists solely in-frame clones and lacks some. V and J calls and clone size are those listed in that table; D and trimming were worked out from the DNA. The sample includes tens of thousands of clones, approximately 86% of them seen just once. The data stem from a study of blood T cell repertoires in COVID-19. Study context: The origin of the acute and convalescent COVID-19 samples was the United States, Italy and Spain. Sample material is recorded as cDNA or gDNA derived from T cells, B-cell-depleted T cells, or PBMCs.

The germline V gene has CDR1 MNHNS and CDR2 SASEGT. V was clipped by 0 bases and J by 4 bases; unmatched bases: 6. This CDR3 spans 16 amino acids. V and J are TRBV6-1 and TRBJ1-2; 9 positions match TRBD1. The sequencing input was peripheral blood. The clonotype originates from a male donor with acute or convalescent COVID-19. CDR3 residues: CASSEARDRARYGYTF. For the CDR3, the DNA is TGTGCCAGCAGTGAAGCCCGGGACAGGGCCCGCTATGGCTACACCTTC.